This T cell receptor beta chain was sequenced in a study of beta chain features in type 1 diabetes. General study findings and limits: cDNA-based reads could over-represent cells with high TCR expression. Type 1 diabetes patients had VDJ junctions that carried fewer insertions and more deletions.

Expressed TCRB transcripts were sequenced after all isolated RNA was converted to cDNA. Data came from immunoSEQ multiplex PCR; TCRdb stores just in-frame clones and leaves some out. The sample records under 400,000 clones, around 15% being singletons. On this clone itself: What it recognizes is unknown.

Germline V gene lookup returns CDR1 SGHTA and CDR2 FQGTGA. V lost 8 bases and J lost 3, with 17 bases in between. This CDR3 contains 15 residues. This clonotype was obtained from a man younger than 45 in good health. This chain joins TRBV7-3 and TRBJ2-1, with D tentatively TRBD1 (5 bases). The sample consisted of central memory CD4+ T cells from blood. The CDR3, as DNA: TGTGCCAGCCCCCATGGTGGAGACAGCTACAATGAGCAGTTCTTC. It translates to CASPHGGDSYNEQFF.